Given below is one T cell receptor (beta chain) in context. The sample comes from a study of blood T cell repertoires in COVID-19. Study context: Donors in the United States, Italy and Spain gave samples during acute or convalescent COVID-19. PBMCs, B-cell-depleted T cells, or T cells provided the cDNA or gDNA that made up the material.

Authors' processing steps: How many nucleated cells were present was estimated from reference gene primer amplification. Here immunoSEQ multiplex PCR was the method, and the copy in TCRdb shows in-frame clones only, minus some. V, J and clone size are taken as reported in that table, and D and trimming were inferred from the DNA itself. Among approximately 300,000 clones, about 93% were seen once, and the ten largest hold approximately 7.5%. Patients of the Seattle cohort, enrolled during active infection, were followed longitudinally. There are 15 residues in the CDR3. Looked up from germline, CDR1 is SGHVS and CDR2 is FNYEAQ. Germline trimming cut 1 base from V and 8 bases from J; bases unmatched to any gene: 7.

This chain joins TRBV7-6 and TRBJ2-4; 8 nucleotides match TRBD1. The TCR originated in a woman in her 30s with COVID-19, enrolled during active disease. The specimen was peripheral blood. In nucleotides, the CDR3 is TGTGCCAGCAGCTTAGTAGTGCAGGGGGCCCACATTCAGTACTTC. This translates into CASSLVVQGAHIQYF.